A single sample is the source of the 15 T cell receptor beta chains below, sequenced in a study of CD8 T cells in Susac syndrome. When the RNA was reverse transcribed, random hexamers were used with an input of roughly 0.45 to 1 ug. TCRdb reprocessed the immunoSEQ multiplex PCR reads with MiXCR, giving one entry per CDR3 protein. The sample lists 400,000 or so distinct CDR3 sequences, around 83% seen once, with about 0.12% in the top ten. Sequencing was done on a sample of CD8+ T cells from PBMCs. These receptors came from a human donor with multiple sclerosis.

The V call is TRBV6-5, the J call TRBJ2-7; 7 nucleotides line up with TRBD1. This CDR3 comprises 15 residues. After removal of 6 bases from V and 1 base from J, the junction contained 9 bases not matched to a gene. Per germline, CDR1 MNHEY and CDR2 SVGAGI. DNA for the CDR3: TGTGCCAGCAGCTTAAGACAGGGCCTATCCTACGAGCAGTACTTC. Its translation is CASSLRQGLSYEQYF.

V gene TRBV9 combines with J gene TRBJ1-1; 9 bases match TRBD1. J lost 11 bases, V lost 3 bases, and 2 bases had no gene match. Germline CDR1 SGDLS, CDR2 YYNGEE. The CDR3 sequence is 11 residues long. As DNA, the CDR3 is TGTGCCAGCAGCGAACAGGGGGCGGCTTTCTTT. This codes for CASSEQGAAFF.

The J gene is TRBJ1-6, the V gene TRBV12-3 or TRBV12-4, with a possible D match to TRBD1 (6 bases). The ends were cut back, 6 bases at V and 9 bases at J, with 15 bases in the middle. The CDR3 contains 14 residues. In nucleotides, the CDR3 is TGTGCCAGCAGCGCGACAGGAGGCTCTTCACCCCTCCACTTT. As protein: CASSATGGSSPLHF.

The rearrangement uses TRBV6-1 and TRBJ2-1, with TRBD2 identical over 8 bases. CDR3 length equals 14 residues. V was pared by 6 bases and J by 6 bases, with 7 bases of the junction left unmatched. Germline-derived CDR1 and CDR2 are MNHNS and SASEGT. This chain's CDR3 is CASSLSGGTNEQFF. CDR3 nucleotides: TGTGCCAGCAGCTTGTCGGGGGGGACCAATGAGCAGTTCTTC.

The CDR3 DNA follows: TGTGCCTGGAGGCCGGCGACTCCTACTAATGAGCAGTTCTTC. Amino acids: CAWRPATPTNEQFF. The chain carries TRBV30 and TRBJ2-1; unclear D gene. The CDR3 extends over 14 amino acids. V lost 3 bases and J 7 bases, leaving 16 bases between the germline ends. Germline V gives CDR1 GTSNPN, CDR2 SVGIG (reference sequence).

The J gene is TRBJ2-1, the V gene TRBV4-1; D not certain. The CDR3 sequence is 14 residues long. CDR1 and CDR2 (germline): MGHRA, YSYEKL. V gave up 0 bases and J gave up 7 bases, with 10 bases separating them. This CDR3 is CASSQDEAPNEQFF. The DNA of the CDR3 is TGCGCCAGCAGCCAAGATGAGGCTCCGAATGAGCAGTTCTTC.

The chain combines TRBV29-1 with TRBJ2-2; D possibly uses TRBD1 or TRBD2 (5 bases each). V lost 6 bases and J 0 bases, leaving 14 bases between the germline ends. Germline CDR1 is SQVTM and CDR2 is ANQGSEA. The length of the CDR3 is 15 residues. CDR3 nucleotide sequence: TGCAGCGTGGCAAGCGGACACGCGAACACCGGGGAGCTGTTTTTT. Translated: CSVASGHANTGELFF.

The rearrangement uses TRBV20-1 and TRBJ1-1, with D perhaps matching TRBD1 (6 bases). Between the trimmed V and J ends, which lost 0 bases and 2 bases, there was a span of 13 bases. The germline gives CDR1 DFQATT, CDR2 SNEGSKA (reference sequence). This CDR3 is 15 amino acids long. The CDR3 is CSARDPLGGNTEAFF. The CDR3 DNA reads TGCAGTGCTAGAGATCCGTTAGGGGGAAACACTGAAGCTTTCTTT.

CDR3 sequence (DNA): TGTGCCAGCTCACCGGCCGGCTCCTACAATGAGCAGTTCTTC. This encodes CASSPAGSYNEQFF. This chain uses TRBV18 with TRBJ2-1; D unclear. With 3 bases removed from V and 0 bases from J, the gap between germline ends came to 6 bases. The CDR3 totals 14 residues. Germline V CDR1 and CDR2: KGHSH, LQKENI.

The CDR3 loop reads CASSQAGLAGPGELFF. The DNA for the CDR3 is TGTGCCAGCAGCCAAGCCGGACTAGCGGGGCCCGGGGAGCTGTTTTTT. The J gene is TRBJ2-2, the V gene TRBV3-1, with 12 nucleotides matching TRBD2. Trimming at V came to 1 base and at J to 6 bases, leaving 3 bases not matched to a gene. Germline CDR1 reads LGHDT; CDR2 reads YNNKEL (reference sequence). This CDR3 comprises 16 residues. Full variable domain (missing parts from reference TRBV3-1 and TRBJ2-2): DTAVSQTPKYLVTQMGNDKSIKCEQNLGHDTMYWYKQDSKKFLKIMFSYNNKELIINETVPNRFSPKSPDKAHLNLHINSLELGDSAVYFCASSQAGLAGPGELFFGEGSRLTVL.

The chain uses TRBV30 and TRBJ1-1; no reliable D call. Trimming left V 4 bases short and J 0 bases short, with 9 bases between. The CDR3 is 13 amino acids. The V gene's germline CDR1 is GTSNPN and CDR2 SVGIG (reference sequence). The chain's CDR3 is CAWTGRMNTEAFF. The CDR3 nucleotides read TGTGCCTGGACTGGGCGGATGAACACTGAAGCTTTCTTT.

The J gene is TRBJ1-1, the V gene TRBV7-9; no reliable D call. CDR3 size: 15 residues. Trimming left V 0 bases short and J 6 bases short, with 14 bases between. Germline V gene lookup returns CDR1 SEHNR and CDR2 FQNEAQ (reference sequence). The CDR3 DNA reads TGTGCCAGCAGCTTAGCGGACCTGCCCTCGGCTGAAGCTTTCTTT. It is translated as CASSLADLPSAEAFF.

V gene TRBV30 combines with J gene TRBJ1-1, with D tentatively TRBD1 (6 bases). This CDR3 has 14 amino acids. Trimming pared 2 bases from V and 3 bases from J, leaving 13 bases between. Per the germline V gene, CDR1 is GTSNPN and CDR2 is SVGIG (reference sequence). The CDR3 reads CAWSYRVGHTEAFF. The CDR3 nucleotides are TGTGCCTGGAGTTACAGGGTAGGTCACACTGAAGCTTTCTTT.

The chain employs TRBV12-3 or TRBV12-4 and TRBJ2-5; D might be TRBD2 (6 bases). This CDR3 is built from 15 residues. Trimming took off 6 bases at V and 0 bases at J, with 14 bases between the two ends. CDR3 in DNA: TGTGCCAGCAGCAACCTCCGGGACTACCAAGAGACCCAGTACTTC. This codes for CASSNLRDYQETQYF.

The chain links TRBV7-9 to TRBJ2-1; 7 bases are a match to TRBD2. Germline V lookup: CDR1 SEHNR, CDR2 FQNEAQ (reference sequence). The CDR3 is 16 amino acids. The V gene end was trimmed by 3 bases and the J gene end by 3 bases; junction bases not matched to a gene: 8. The CDR3 reads CASSFSGTKIYNEQFF. CDR3 nucleotides: TGTGCCAGCAGCTTCTCCGGGACTAAGATCTACAATGAGCAGTTCTTC. Full variable domain (missing parts from reference TRBV7-9 and TRBJ2-1): DTGVSQNPRHKITKRGQNVTFRCDPISEHNRLYWYRQTLGQGPEFLTYFQNEAQLEKSRLLSDRFSAERPKGSFSTLEIQRTEQGDSAMYLCASSFSGTKIYNEQFFGPGTRLTVL.